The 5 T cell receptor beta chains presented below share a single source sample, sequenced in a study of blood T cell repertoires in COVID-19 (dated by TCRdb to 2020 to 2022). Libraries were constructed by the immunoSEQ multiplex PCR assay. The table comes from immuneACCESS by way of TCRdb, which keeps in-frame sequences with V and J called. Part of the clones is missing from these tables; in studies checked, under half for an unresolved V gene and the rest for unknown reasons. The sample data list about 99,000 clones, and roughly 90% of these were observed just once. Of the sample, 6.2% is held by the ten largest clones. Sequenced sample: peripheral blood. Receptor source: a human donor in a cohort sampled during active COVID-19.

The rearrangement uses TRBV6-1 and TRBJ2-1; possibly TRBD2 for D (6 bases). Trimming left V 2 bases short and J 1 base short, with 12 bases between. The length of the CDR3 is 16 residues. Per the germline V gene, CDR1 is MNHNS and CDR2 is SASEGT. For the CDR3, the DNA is TGTGCCAGCAGTGAATCTAGGAGGGGATCCTACAATGAGCAGTTCTTC. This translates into CASSESRRGSYNEQFF.

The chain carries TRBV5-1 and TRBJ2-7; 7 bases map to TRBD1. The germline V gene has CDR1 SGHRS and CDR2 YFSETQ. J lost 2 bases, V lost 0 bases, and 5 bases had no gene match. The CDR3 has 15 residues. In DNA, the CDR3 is TGCGCCAGCAGCTTGGTTGGGGACAGTACCTACGAGCAGTACTTC. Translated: CASSLVGDSTYEQYF.

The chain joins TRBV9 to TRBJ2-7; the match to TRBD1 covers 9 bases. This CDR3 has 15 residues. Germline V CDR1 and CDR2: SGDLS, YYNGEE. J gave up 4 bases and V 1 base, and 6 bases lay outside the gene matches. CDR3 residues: CASSVLDRGVYEQYF. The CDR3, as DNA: TGTGCCAGCAGCGTATTGGACAGGGGCGTGTACGAGCAGTACTTC.

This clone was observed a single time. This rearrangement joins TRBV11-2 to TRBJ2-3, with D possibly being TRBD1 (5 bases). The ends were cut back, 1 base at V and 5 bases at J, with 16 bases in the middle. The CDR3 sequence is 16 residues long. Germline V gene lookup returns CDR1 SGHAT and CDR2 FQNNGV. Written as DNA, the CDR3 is TGTGCCAGCAGCTTAGGAGTGATAGGGGCTTTAGATACGCAGTATTTT. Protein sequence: CASSLGVIGALDTQYF.

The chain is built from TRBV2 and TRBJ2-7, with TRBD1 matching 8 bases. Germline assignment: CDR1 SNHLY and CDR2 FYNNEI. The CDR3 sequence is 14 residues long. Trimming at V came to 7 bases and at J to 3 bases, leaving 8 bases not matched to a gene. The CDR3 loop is CASMVQQGVYEQYF. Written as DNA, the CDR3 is TGTGCCAGCATGGTCCAACAGGGGGTCTACGAGCAGTACTTC.